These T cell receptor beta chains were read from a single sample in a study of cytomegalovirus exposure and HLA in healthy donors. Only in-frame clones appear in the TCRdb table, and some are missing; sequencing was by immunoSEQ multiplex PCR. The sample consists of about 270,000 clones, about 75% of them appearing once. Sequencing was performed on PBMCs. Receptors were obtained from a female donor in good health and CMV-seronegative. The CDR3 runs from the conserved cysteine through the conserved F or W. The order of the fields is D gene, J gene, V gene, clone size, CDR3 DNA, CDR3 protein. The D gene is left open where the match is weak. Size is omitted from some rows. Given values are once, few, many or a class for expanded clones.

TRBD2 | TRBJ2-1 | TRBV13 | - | TGTGCCAGCAGCTCGAGCCCACTAGCGGGAGGTAACCATGAGCAGTTCTTC | CASSSSPLAGGNHEQFF
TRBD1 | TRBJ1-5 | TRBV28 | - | TGTGCCAGCAGTAGGACAGGGGGCATCGGCAATCAGCCCCAGCATTTT | CASSRTGGIGNQPQHF
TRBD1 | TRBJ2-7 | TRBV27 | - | TGTGCCAGCAGTTTAGCACAGGGGGGCCTCGAGCAGTACTTC | CASSLAQGGLEQYF
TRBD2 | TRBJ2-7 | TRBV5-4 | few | TGTGCCAGCAGCTTAAGCGGGAGTGCCTACGAGCAGTACTTC | CASSLSGSAYEQYF
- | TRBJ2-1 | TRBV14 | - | TGTGCCAGCAGCCAATTCAGGGTGGGGTTCCATGAGCAGTTCTTC | CASSQFRVGFHEQFF
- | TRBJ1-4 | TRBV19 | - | TGTGCCAGTAGTATGACCTTAGGGGATGAAAAACTGTTTTTT | CASSMTLGDEKLFF
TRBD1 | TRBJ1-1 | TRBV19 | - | TGTGCCAGTAGTACAACAGGGGCCAGGAACATGAACACTGAAGCTTTCTTT | CASSTTGARNMNTEAFF
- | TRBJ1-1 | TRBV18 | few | TGTGCCAGCTCTACAGACCTTAACACTGAAGCTTTCTTT | CASSTDLNTEAFF
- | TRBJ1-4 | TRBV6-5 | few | TGTGCCAGCAGACCCCCCGGGGGAGGGGAAAAACTGTTTTTT | CASRPPGGGEKLFF
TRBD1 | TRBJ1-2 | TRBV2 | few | TGTGCCAGCAGGGCGAGGGGGCAGTGGAAAGGCTACACCTTC | CASRARGQWKGYTF
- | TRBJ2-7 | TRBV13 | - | TGTGCCAGCAGCCCACGTGTCGCGGATAGCCAAGAGCAGTACTTC | CASSPRVADSQEQYF
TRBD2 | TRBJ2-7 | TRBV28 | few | TGTGCCAGCAGTTTACAAGGACTAGCGGACTCCTACGAGCAGTACTTC | CASSLQGLADSYEQYF
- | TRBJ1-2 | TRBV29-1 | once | TGCAGCGTTGGGCGGGAAGGGGCGCGGGGCTACACCTTC | CSVGREGARGYTF
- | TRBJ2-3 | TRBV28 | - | TGTGCCAGCAGTCCGCAGTTTGATACGCAGTATTTT | CASSPQFDTQYF
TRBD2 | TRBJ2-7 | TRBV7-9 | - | TGTGCCAGCAGCTTGGAAGCGGGAGAGCAGTACTTC | CASSLEAGEQYF
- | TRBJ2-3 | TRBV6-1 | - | TGTGCCAGCACGGGCGGGAAAATAGATACGCAGTATTTT | CASTGGKIDTQYF
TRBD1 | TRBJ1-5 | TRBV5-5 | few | TGTGCCAGCAGCCCACAGGGGCATTCCTATCAGCCCCAGCATTTT | CASSPQGHSYQPQHF
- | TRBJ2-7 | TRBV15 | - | TGTGCCACCAGCAGAGGTTCACCTGATACGGGGGAGCAGTACTTC | CATSRGSPDTGEQYF
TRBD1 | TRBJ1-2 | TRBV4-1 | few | TGCGCCAGCAGCCCCCGGGACAGGGGGAATCACTATGGCTACACCTTC | CASSPRDRGNHYGYTF
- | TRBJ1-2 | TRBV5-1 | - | TGCGCCAGCAGCTTGGGGGGGCCCTTAGGCTACACCTTC | CASSLGGPLGYTF
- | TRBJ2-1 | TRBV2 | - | TGTGCCAGCAGTGTCGGGGATTTCCAGGAGCAGTTCTTC | CASSVGDFQEQFF
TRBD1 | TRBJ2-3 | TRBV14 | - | TGTGCCAGCAGCCTGCCGGGACAGGGCACAGATACGCAGTATTTT | CASSLPGQGTDTQYF
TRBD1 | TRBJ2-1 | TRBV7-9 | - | TGTGCCAGCAGCGGAGGGACAGGGGTCCTCTACAATGAGCAGTTCTTC | CASSGGTGVLYNEQFF
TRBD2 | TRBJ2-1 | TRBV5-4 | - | TGTGCCAGCAGCGGCCGGGGGGACCACAATGAGCAGTTCTTC | CASSGRGDHNEQFF
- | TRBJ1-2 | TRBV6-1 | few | TGTGCCAGCAGGACAGGTTCTGGTGGCTACACCTTC | CASRTGSGGYTF
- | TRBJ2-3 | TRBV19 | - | TGTGCCAGTAGTATCTTCTACGGGGGAGGTGGGACAGATACGCAGTATTTT | CASSIFYGGGGTDTQYF
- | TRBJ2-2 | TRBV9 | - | TGTGCCAGCAGCCGCTCCGTACAGGGTCTCTTAACTGTGGCCGGGGAGCTGTTTTTT | CASSRSVQGLLTVAGELFF
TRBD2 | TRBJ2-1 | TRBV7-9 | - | TGTGCCAGCAGCACCCGACTAGCGGTCTACAATGAGCAGTTCTTC | CASSTRLAVYNEQFF